Listed below are T cell receptor beta chains from one sample, sequenced in a study of human T cells and chemical hapten exposure. TCRdb reprocessed the RACE reads via MiXCR and lists one record per CDR3 protein. The table includes about 360,000 distinct CDR3 sequences, 4% to 5.5% detected once. The sample consisted of whole blood, taken in connection with sensitization to the hapten diphenylcyclopropenone (DPC). The receptors were sampled from a woman between 50 and 59 years old with alopecia areata. Some clones in this sample may be carry-over from other donors' samples. CDR3s include the opening cysteine and the closing phenylalanine or tryptophan. The order of the fields is D gene, J gene, V gene, clone size, CDR3 protein, CDR3 DNA. The D gene is left open where the match is weak. Rows may omit the clone size; those that give it use once, few, many or a size class.

NA,TRBJ1-5,TRBV9,few,CASSVADLCNHSNQPQHF,TGTGCCAGCAGCGTAGCGGATTTGTGTAATCATAGCAATCAGCCCCAGCATTTT
NA,TRBJ1-2,TRBV3-1,NA,CASSHSQTSGYTF,TGTGCCAGCAGCCACAGTCAAACCAGCGGCTACACCTTC
TRBD1,TRBJ2-1,TRBV12-5,few,CASHSSQGASYNEQFF,TGTGCTAGCCACTCATCCCAGGGGGCTTCCTACAATGAGCAGTTCTTC
NA,TRBJ2-7,TRBV6-2/TRBV6-3,few,CASSRRDYEQYF,TGTGCCAGCAGCCGTCGGGACTACGAGCAGTACTTC
TRBD1,TRBJ1-3,TRBV3-1,many,CASSPRQGDGNTIYF,TGTGCCAGCAGCCCCCGACAGGGCGATGGAAACACCATATATTTT
NA,TRBJ2-1,TRBV6-5,many,CASSGGTDNEQFF,TGTGCCAGCAGTGGCGGGACGGACAATGAGCAGTTCTTC
TRBD1,TRBJ1-1,TRBV6-5,few,CASSFTRTGGDVEEGTEAFF,TGTGCCAGCAGTTTTACAAGGACAGGCGGGGACGTTGAGGAGGGCACTGAAGCTTTCTTT
TRBD1,TRBJ2-1,TRBV6-5,many,CASSLDRVGYNEQFF,TGTGCCAGCAGTTTGGACAGGGTGGGTTACAATGAGCAGTTCTTC
NA,TRBJ2-7,TRBV28,many,CASISRGTTDEQYF,TGTGCCAGCATCTCCCGGGGGACCACCGACGAGCAGTACTTC
NA,TRBJ1-6,TRBV12-3/TRBV12-4,NA,CASRRGAVNSPLHF,TGTGCCAGCAGGCGTGGGGCCGTAAATTCACCCCTCCACTTT
NA,TRBJ1-1,TRBV4-3,once,CASSQDRMGLTNTEAFF,TGCGCCAGCAGCCAAGATCGCATGGGGCTTACGAACACTGAAGCTTTCTTT
TRBD1,TRBJ1-3,TRBV29-1,many,CSVAPTGGNTIYF,TGCAGCGTTGCCCCGACAGGGGGAAACACCATATATTTT
TRBD1,TRBJ2-5,TRBV7-8,many,CASSSRQGQETQYF,TGTGCCAGCAGCTCGAGACAGGGCCAAGAGACCCAGTACTTC
NA,TRBJ2-7,TRBV19,few,CASSTGRIDEQYF,TGTGCCAGTAGTACCGGGAGAATCGACGAGCAGTACTTC
TRBD1,TRBJ1-5,TRBV2,few,CASSPRGREPQHF,TGTGCCAGCAGTCCCAGGGGGCGTGAACCCCAGCATTTT
TRBD2,TRBJ2-5,TRBV6-5,NA,CASSLTAGGNQETQYF,TGTGCCAGCAGCCTCACGGCGGGAGGAAACCAAGAGACCCAGTACTTC
NA,TRBJ1-1,TRBV4-2,many,CASSPTGTEAFF,TGTGCCAGCAGCCCCACCGGGACTGAAGCTTTCTTT
TRBD1,TRBJ1-6,TRBV7-3,many,CASSSTGQGGPLHF,TGTGCCAGCAGCTCAACGGGACAGGGAGGACCCCTCCACTTT
NA,TRBJ1-1,TRBV6-4,many,CASSDGPEANTEAFF,TGTGCCAGCAGTGATGGTCCTGAGGCGAACACTGAAGCTTTCTTT
TRBD1,TRBJ1-2,TRBV6-6,NA,CASQTGVGYTF,TGTGCCAGCCAAACAGGGGTCGGCTACACCTTC
NA,TRBJ2-1,TRBV4-2,NA,CASSQAREDEQFF,TGTGCCAGCAGCCAAGCCCGGGAAGATGAGCAGTTCTTC
TRBD2,TRBJ2-1,TRBV11-2,few,CASSLGGLANEQFF,TGTGCCAGCAGCTTAGGGGGACTAGCCAATGAGCAGTTCTTC
TRBD2,TRBJ2-6,TRBV20-1,many,CSASPGLASPGANVLTF,TGCAGTGCTTCACCGGGACTAGCGAGTCCTGGGGCCAACGTCCTGACTTTC
TRBD2,TRBJ2-1,TRBV28,few,CASRGAGYNEQFF,TGTGCCAGCAGGGGAGCGGGGTACAATGAGCAGTTCTTC
TRBD1,TRBJ1-5,TRBV4-3,NA,CASSLQQGPGEPQHF,TGCGCCAGCAGCCTCCAACAGGGGCCGGGGGAGCCCCAGCATTTT
NA,TRBJ2-1,TRBV4-3,few,CASSQDRGLAGTYNEQFF,TGCGCCAGCAGCCAAGATAGGGGGCTAGCGGGCACCTACAATGAGCAGTTCTTC
NA,TRBJ1-1,TRBV20-1,few,CSARRRGPNTEAFF,TGCAGTGCTAGGAGGAGGGGACCGAACACTGAAGCTTTCTTT
TRBD1,TRBJ1-1,TRBV6-1,few,CASRVDRAGNTEAFF,TGTGCCAGCAGGGTCGACAGGGCAGGGAACACTGAAGCTTTCTTT
NA,TRBJ1-1,TRBV29-1,many,CSAKDGGFFAEAFF,TGCAGCGCTAAGGACGGCGGCTTTTTTGCTGAAGCTTTCTTT
TRBD2,TRBJ2-5,TRBV7-3,many,CASSFTGLADQETQYF,TGTGCCAGCAGCTTTACCGGACTAGCGGACCAAGAGACCCAGTACTTC
NA,TRBJ2-3,TRBV20-1,NA,CSAGISDTQYF,TGCAGTGCTGGTATCTCAGATACGCAGTATTTT
NA,TRBJ2-7,TRBV30,few,CAWRDFTRSYEQYF,TGTGCCTGGAGGGACTTTACCCGATCCTACGAGCAGTACTTC
NA,TRBJ1-5,TRBV6-5,NA,CASSYIGGSQPQHF,TGTGCCAGCAGTTACATCGGGGGTAGCCAGCCCCAGCATTTT
TRBD1,TRBJ2-1,TRBV7-2,many,CASSSTGTGGYNEQFF,TGTGCCAGCAGTTCTACCGGGACAGGGGGCTACAATGAGCAGTTCTTC
TRBD2,TRBJ2-7,TRBV30,NA,CAWSGLAGSGEQYF,TGTGCCTGGAGTGGACTAGCGGGCTCCGGCGAGCAGTACTTC
TRBD1,TRBJ2-3,TRBV12-3/TRBV12-4,NA,CASSPQGASDTQYF,TGTGCCAGCAGTCCACAGGGGGCGAGTGATACGCAGTATTTT
NA,TRBJ2-7,TRBV30,many,CAWSQGLKYEQYF,TGTGCCTGGAGTCAGGGACTGAAATACGAGCAGTACTTC
TRBD1,TRBJ1-1,TRBV5-1,NA,CASSLPWDRVNTEAFF,TGCGCCAGCAGCCTGCCCTGGGACAGAGTGAACACTGAAGCTTTCTTT
NA,TRBJ2-7,TRBV20-1,few,CSAKGIYEQYF,TGCAGTGCTAAAGGGATCTACGAGCAGTACTTC
TRBD1,TRBJ1-1,TRBV12-3/TRBV12-4,few,CASGSTGVITGAFF,TGTGCCAGCGGCTCTACAGGGGTGATTACCGGAGCTTTCTTT
TRBD1,TRBJ1-5,TRBV7-8,NA,CASSPKYQGAGGNQPQHF,TGTGCCAGCAGCCCCAAATATCAGGGGGCAGGTGGCAATCAGCCCCAGCATTTT
TRBD1,TRBJ2-1,TRBV7-9,NA,CASSLKAQGVNNEQFF,TGTGCCAGCAGCTTAAAAGCCCAGGGGGTGAACAATGAGCAGTTCTTC
NA,TRBJ2-7,TRBV4-3,few,CASSQNPRTPSYEQYF,TGCGCCAGCAGCCAAAACCCCCGGACACCCTCCTACGAGCAGTACTTC
TRBD1,TRBJ1-1,TRBV5-1,few,CASSVSNRGGTEAFF,TGCGCCAGCAGCGTGAGCAACAGGGGAGGGACTGAAGCTTTCTTT
NA,TRBJ2-3,TRBV5-1,many,CASSEPLSTDTQYF,TGCGCCAGCAGCGAACCCCTTAGCACAGATACGCAGTATTTT
NA,TRBJ2-1,TRBV10-3,many,CATQGGNEQFF,TGTGCCACACAGGGTGGGAATGAGCAGTTCTTC
TRBD1,TRBJ2-3,TRBV9,few,CASSPRQGSFTDTQYF,TGTGCCAGCAGCCCCCGACAGGGATCATTCACAGATACGCAGTATTTT
NA,TRBJ2-7,TRBV29-1,many,CSAKTPDTYEQYF,TGCAGCGCCAAGACCCCCGATACCTACGAGCAGTACTTC
TRBD1,TRBJ1-1,TRBV28,many,CASSKQGAGTEAFF,TGTGCCAGCAGTAAACAGGGGGCCGGGACTGAAGCTTTCTTT
TRBD1,TRBJ1-1,TRBV12-3/TRBV12-4,few,CASTDRGLTEAFF,TGTGCCAGTACTGACAGGGGGCTCACTGAAGCTTTCTTT
NA,TRBJ2-7,TRBV27,many,CASKDESSYEQYF,TGTGCCAGCAAGGACGAAAGCTCCTACGAGCAGTACTTC
NA,TRBJ2-3,TRBV27,many,CASSPSGYDTQYF,TGTGCCAGCAGTCCCTCAGGATACGATACGCAGTATTTT
NA,TRBJ1-6,TRBV12-3/TRBV12-4,few,CASSLARAGLHF,TGTGCCAGCAGTTTAGCGAGAGCGGGCCTCCACTTT
TRBD1,TRBJ1-4,TRBV20-1,many,CSAGQIGQGFEKLFF,TGCAGTGCTGGCCAGATAGGACAGGGGTTCGAAAAACTGTTTTTT